The entry that follows covers one T cell receptor (beta chain) sequence. The data originate from a study of blood T cell repertoires in COVID-19. In the original workflow: Nucleated cell number was recorded as an estimate derived from reference gene primer amplification. Method: immunoSEQ multiplex PCR; TCRdb's copy keeps in-frame clones and lacks some. V, J and clone size derive from that table, while D and trimming were established from the DNA sequence. The sample holds under 150,000 clones, 85% seen once. After removal of 3 bases from V and 0 bases from J, the junction contained 2 bases not matched to a gene. Germline CDR1 and CDR2: LGHDT and YNNKEL (reference sequence). The CDR3 consists of 15 residues. During active infection, Seattle patients enrolled and were then monitored through disease.

The TCR originated in a woman aged 60 to 75 with COVID-19, enrolled during active disease. The sample was peripheral blood. The genes are TRBV3-1 (or the pseudogene TRBV3-2) and TRBJ2-1, with 7 bases lining up with TRBD2. The CDR3 sequence: CASSHLAVSYNEQFF. In DNA, the CDR3 is TGTGCCAGCAGCCACCTAGCGGTCTCCTACAATGAGCAGTTCTTC.